This is a list of T cell receptor beta chains from one sample in a study of metastatic and nonmetastatic thyroid tumors. Through MiXCR, TCRdb re-clonotyped the PCR reads. The table includes approximately 40,000 clones, 28% detected once. Sequenced sample: blood. These receptors were collected from a male donor with papillary thyroid cancer or a benign thyroid nodule (not recorded which). Some clones in this sample may be carry-over from other donors' samples. The CDR3 runs from the conserved cysteine through the conserved F or W. The D gene is left open where the match is weak. Size tells how often a clone was seen (once, few, many) or the class of an expanded clone, and some rows leave it out.

D	size	V	J	DNA	CDR3
TRBD1	many	TRBV6-5	TRBJ1-6	TGTGCCAGCAGTTACTCGGGACAGGGTGGTTTACCCCTCCACTTT	CASSYSGQGGLPLHF
TRBD2	many	TRBV6-1	TRBJ2-2	TGTGCCAGCAGTTCTAGCGGGAGTTACAACGGGGAGCTGTTTTTT	CASSSSGSYNGELFF
TRBD2	-	TRBV7-2	TRBJ2-7	TGTGCCAGCAGCCAGCAGAGCGGGGAGTTCTACGAGCAGTACTTC	CASSQQSGEFYEQYF
TRBD1	-	TRBV19	TRBJ2-6	TGTGCCAGTAGGGGCAGGGGGTATGGGGCCAACGTCCTGACTTTC	CASRGRGYGANVLTF
-	many	TRBV6-1	TRBJ1-5	TGTGCCAGCAGTGAATATATGGGGTATAGCAATCAGCCCCAGCATTTT	CASSEYMGYSNQPQHF
-	-	TRBV27	TRBJ2-6	TGTGCCAGCGGTCACACTGTGGCCAACGCCCTGACTTTC	CASGHTVANALTF
TRBD2	many	TRBV18	TRBJ2-5	TGTGCCAGCTCACCAGAGGGCGGGAGGAGAGAGACCCAGTACTTC	CASSPEGGRRETQYF
-	-	TRBV7-9	TRBJ2-5	TGTGCCAGCAGCGCGCGGGATTTCCAAGAGACCCAGTACTTC	CASSARDFQETQYF
-	few	TRBV2	TRBJ1-1	TGTGCCAGCAGTGAAGTTTGGGGGCGGGCTGAAGCTTTCTTT	CASSEVWGRAEAFF
-	many	TRBV19	TRBJ2-7	TGTGCCAGTAGTATTCATCGGGCCAGATCCTACGAGCAGTACTTC	CASSIHRARSYEQYF
-	-	TRBV6-5	TRBJ1-6	TGTGCCAGCAGTTACGGGGGGGTGGGATCCTATAATTCACCCCTCCACTTT	CASSYGGVGSYNSPLHF
TRBD2	few	TRBV10-3	TRBJ2-2	TGTGCCACTATGAAACTTAGCGGGGGAGTTAACACCGGGGAGCTGTTTTTT	CATMKLSGGVNTGELFF
-	-	TRBV20-1	TRBJ2-3	TGCAGTGCTAGACGCGGCAGGATGAAAGATACGCAGTATTTT	CSARRGRMKDTQYF
-	many	TRBV6-2/TRBV6-3	TRBJ2-6	TGTGCCAGCAGTAGAGGGGGCTCTGGGGCCAACGTCCTGACTTTC	CASSRGGSGANVLTF
TRBD1	few	TRBV6-1	TRBJ1-2	TGTGCCAGCAGGCGTGACAGGGTTGGCTACACCTTC	CASRRDRVGYTF
-	-	TRBV9	TRBJ1-3	TGTGCCAGCAGCGTACTCGACGGAAGCTCTGGAAACACCATATATTTT	CASSVLDGSSGNTIYF
TRBD2	-	TRBV3-1	TRBJ2-3	TGTGCCAGCAGCCAGACTAGCGGGAGGGCCGGGTCAGATACGCAGTATTTT	CASSQTSGRAGSDTQYF
-	many	TRBV18	TRBJ2-3	TGTGCCAGCTCACTCAGCACTAGAGCAGATACGCAGTATTTT	CASSLSTRADTQYF
TRBD2	-	TRBV20-1	TRBJ2-5	TGCAGTGCTAGGGTGGTCGGGGGGGTTTTGGAGACCCAGTACTTC	CSARVVGGVLETQYF
TRBD2	few	TRBV11-1	TRBJ2-7	TGTGCCAGCAGCGCCACGTGGACTAGCGGGAGAAACTCCTACGAGCAGTACTTC	CASSATWTSGRNSYEQYF
TRBD1	many	TRBV11-2	TRBJ1-4	TGTGCCAGCAGCTTTGGACAGGGCTCTAATGAAAAACTGTTTTTT	CASSFGQGSNEKLFF
TRBD2	many	TRBV19	TRBJ2-7	TGTGCCAGTAGTATAGTTGGGGGGGTCGGCGAGCAGTACTTC	CASSIVGGVGEQYF
-	-	TRBV29-1	TRBJ1-1	TGCAGCTCTCTATCAGGGGACACTGAAGCTTTCTTT	CSSLSGDTEAFF
TRBD2	-	TRBV15	TRBJ2-1	TGTGCCACCAGCGTGGGGGGGTTGAGCTTCACCTACAATGAGCAGTTCTTC	CATSVGGLSFTYNEQFF
-	-	TRBV2	TRBJ1-1	TGTGCCACCGAGGGACCCCGCCGAGGGGCTGAAGCTTTCTTT	CATEGPRRGAEAFF
TRBD1	-	TRBV20-1	TRBJ1-2	TGCAGTGCTAGACGGGGACAGGGCTACACCTTC	CSARRGQGYTF
-	-	TRBV12-3/TRBV12-4	TRBJ2-3	TGTGCCAGCAGTCACCCCGTAGGGGGCACAGATACGCAGTATTTT	CASSHPVGGTDTQYF
TRBD2	few	TRBV19	TRBJ2-1	TGTGCCAGTAGTTCGGGACTAGCGGGAGTGGAGCAGTTCTTC	CASSSGLAGVEQFF
TRBD2	few	TRBV15	TRBJ2-3	TGTGCCACCAGCTTTGGGACTATCGGGGAGGCAGATACGCAGTATTTT	CATSFGTIGEADTQYF
-	many	TRBV3-1	TRBJ2-1	TGTGCCAGCAGCCAAGACGGACCTGAAGCCTACAATGAGCAGTTCTTC	CASSQDGPEAYNEQFF
TRBD2	few	TRBV28	TRBJ2-1	TGTGCCAGCAGTTTAAGTGGGAGGGCCTATGAGCAGTTCTTC	CASSLSGRAYEQFF
-	-	TRBV14	TRBJ1-6	TGTGCCAGCAGCTGGACGGTGGGCAATTCACCCCCCCACTTT	CASSWTVGNSPPHF
-	-	TRBV7-8	TRBJ2-3	TGTGCCAGCAGCCGCCAGGGTCCAGATACGCAGTATTTT	CASSRQGPDTQYF
TRBD2	-	TRBV2	TRBJ2-7	TGTGCCAGCAGTGAACTGAATTGGGTAGCGGGAGGATCTGTCGAGCAGTACTTC	CASSELNWVAGGSVEQYF
TRBD1	many	TRBV10-2	TRBJ1-5	TGCGCCAGCAGTGGCCTTCCGGGACAGGGGAATCAGCCCCAGCATTTT	CASSGLPGQGNQPQHF